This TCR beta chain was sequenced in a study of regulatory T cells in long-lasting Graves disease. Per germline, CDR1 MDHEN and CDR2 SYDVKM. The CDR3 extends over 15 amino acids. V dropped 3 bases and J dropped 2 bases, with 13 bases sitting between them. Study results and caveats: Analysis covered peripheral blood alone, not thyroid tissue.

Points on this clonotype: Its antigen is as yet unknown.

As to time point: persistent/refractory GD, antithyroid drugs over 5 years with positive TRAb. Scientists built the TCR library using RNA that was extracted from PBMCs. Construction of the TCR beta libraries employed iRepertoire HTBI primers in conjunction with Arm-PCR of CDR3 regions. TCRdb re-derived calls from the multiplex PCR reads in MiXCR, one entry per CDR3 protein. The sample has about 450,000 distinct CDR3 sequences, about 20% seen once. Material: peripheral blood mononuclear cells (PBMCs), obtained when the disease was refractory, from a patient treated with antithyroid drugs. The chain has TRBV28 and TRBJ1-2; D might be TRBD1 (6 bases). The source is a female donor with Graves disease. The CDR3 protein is CASSFPSQGNYGYTF. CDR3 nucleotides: TGTGCCAGCAGTTTCCCTTCACAGGGCAACTATGGCTACACCTTC.